Listed here is a single T cell receptor (beta chain). Germline loops: CDR1 KGHSH, CDR2 LQKENI. The CDR3 is made up of 15 amino acids. V was clipped by 1 base and J by 3 bases, with 11 bases between them. Per the original data handling: Reference gene primers were amplified, and this amplification served to estimate nucleated cell counts. The table came from immunoSEQ multiplex PCR; TCRdb's copy has only in-frame clones and leaves some out. That table supplies the V and J calls and clone size; D and trimming were determined from the DNA. The data contain about 280,000 clones, roughly four fifths of them singletons. This sample was included in a study of blood T cell repertoires in COVID-19. About the research overall: Acute-phase and convalescent COVID-19 samples originated in the United States, Italy and Spain.

Sequencing was carried out using PBMCs or T cells enriched from blood (not recorded which). The TCR comes from a man aged 40-50 years who had been exposed to COVID-19. V and J are TRBV18 and TRBJ2-3; tentatively, D is TRBD1 (5 bases). In DNA, the CDR3 is TGTGCCAGCTCACCACAGGGGTTAAGGACAGATACGCAGTATTTT. Its protein is CASSPQGLRTDTQYF.